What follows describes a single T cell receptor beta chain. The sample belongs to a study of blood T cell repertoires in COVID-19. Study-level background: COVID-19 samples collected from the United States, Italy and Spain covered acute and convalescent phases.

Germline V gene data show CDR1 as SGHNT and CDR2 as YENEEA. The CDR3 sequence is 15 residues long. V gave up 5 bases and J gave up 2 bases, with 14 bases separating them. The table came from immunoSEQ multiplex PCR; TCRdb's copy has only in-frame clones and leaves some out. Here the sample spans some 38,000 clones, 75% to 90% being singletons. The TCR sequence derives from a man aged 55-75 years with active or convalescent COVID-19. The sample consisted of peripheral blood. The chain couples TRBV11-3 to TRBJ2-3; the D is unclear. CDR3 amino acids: CASSLSIRPTDTQYF. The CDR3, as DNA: TGTGCCAGCAGCCTCTCTATTCGCCCCACAGATACGCAGTATTTT. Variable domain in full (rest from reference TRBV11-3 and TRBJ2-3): EAGVVQSPRYKIIEKKQPVAFWCNPISGHNTLYWYLQNLGQGPELLIRYENEEAVDDSQLPKDRFSAERLKGVDSTLKIQPAELGDSAVYLCASSLSIRPTDTQYFGPGTRLTVL.